Listed below are T cell receptor beta chains from one sample, sequenced in a study of blood T cell repertoires in COVID-19. Data came from immunoSEQ multiplex PCR; TCRdb stores just in-frame clones and leaves some out. The repertoire holds almost 55,000 clones, roughly 87% seen once, with 6.5% to 10% in the top ten. Sequencing input: peripheral blood. Every receptor here comes from a man in his fifties with active COVID-19. The CDR3 runs from the conserved cysteine through the conserved F or W. Fields, in order: V gene, D gene, J gene, clone size, CDR3 protein, CDR3 DNA. D genes are given only for firm matches. Clone size, where shown, is once, few, many, or a class for clones that have expanded.

>TRBV28|TRBD1|TRBJ1-4|.
CASSSPGQAGNEKLFF
TGTGCCAGCAGTTCCCCGGGACAGGCCGGTAATGAAAAACTGTTTTTT
>TRBV12-5|TRBD2|TRBJ2-1|.
CASGLTLQFSGGNEQFF
TGTGCTAGTGGTTTGACTCTTCAATTTAGCGGGGGGAATGAGCAGTTCTTC
>TRBV27|.|TRBJ2-7|few
CARRFHSGNSYEQYF
TGTGCCAGAAGATTCCACTCCGGGAACTCCTACGAGCAGTACTTC
>TRBV4-2|TRBD2|TRBJ2-5|.
CASSQGTSGASRVQETQYF
TGTGCCAGCAGCCAGGGGACTAGCGGAGCGTCTCGAGTCCAAGAGACCCAGTACTTC
>TRBV6-6|TRBD1|TRBJ2-3|once
CASSYPRQGRTDTQYF
TGTGCCAGCAGTTACCCAAGACAGGGCCGCACAGATACGCAGTATTTT
>TRBV19|.|TRBJ2-1|.
CASSIRWGPINEQFF
TGTGCCAGTAGTATACGGTGGGGGCCAATCAATGAGCAGTTCTTC
>TRBV6-6|TRBD1|TRBJ1-4|.
CASSYLRTGNNEKLFF
TGTGCCAGCAGTTACCTCCGGACAGGGAATAATGAAAAACTGTTTTTT
>TRBV9|TRBD1|TRBJ1-3|once
CASSVPRDRAPISGNTIYF
TGTGCCAGCAGCGTCCCCCGGGACAGGGCCCCAATTTCTGGAAACACCATATATTTT
>TRBV6-6|.|TRBJ2-7|.
CASRPGLPSDEQYF
TGTGCCAGCAGACCGGGACTTCCTTCTGACGAGCAGTACTTC
>TRBV23-1|TRBD2|TRBJ2-7|.
CASSQSGGLAGAIYEQYF
TGCGCCAGCAGTCAATCTGGGGGACTAGCGGGAGCGATCTACGAGCAGTACTTC
>TRBV4-3|TRBD1|TRBJ1-1|.
CASSQDRGLEAFF
TGCGCCAGCAGCCAAGACAGGGGGCTCGAAGCTTTCTTT
>TRBV9|.|TRBJ1-2|.
CASSVEVGANYGYTF
TGTGCCAGCAGCGTAGAAGTGGGGGCCAACTATGGCTACACCTTC
>TRBV25-1|TRBD1|TRBJ2-1|.
CASSERQGSYNEQFF
TGTGCCAGCAGTGAAAGACAGGGATCCTACAATGAGCAGTTCTTC
>TRBV7-8|.|TRBJ2-7|few
CASSPTDYEQYF
TGTGCCAGCAGCCCGACAGACTACGAGCAGTACTTC
>TRBV19|.|TRBJ1-6|once
CASSQGNSPLHF
TGTGCCAGTAGCCAGGGGAATTCACCCCTCCACTTT
>TRBV12-3/TRBV12-4|.|TRBJ1-4|.
CASRLSSGEKLFF
TGTGCCAGCAGGTTGTCCTCAGGGGAAAAACTGTTTTTT
>TRBV9|.|TRBJ2-2|.
CASSVVGSEGTGELFF
TGTGCCAGCAGCGTAGTGGGGAGCGAGGGCACCGGGGAGCTGTTTTTT
>TRBV5-1|TRBD1|TRBJ1-1|.
CASSWGQGSSEAFF
TGCGCCAGCAGCTGGGGACAGGGTTCCTCTGAAGCTTTCTTT
>TRBV9|.|TRBJ2-2|.
CASSVGAANTGELFF
TGTGCCAGCAGCGTAGGAGCGGCGAACACCGGGGAGCTGTTTTTT
>TRBV7-6|TRBD1|TRBJ2-7|.
CASSLEPGQGKQYF
TGTGCCAGCAGCTTAGAACCGGGACAGGGGAAGCAGTACTTC
>TRBV27|TRBD1|TRBJ2-7|.
CASSRTGYREQYF
TGTGCCAGCTCCAGGACAGGGTACCGCGAGCAGTACTTC
>TRBV9|.|TRBJ1-5|.
CASTPTGGAGQPQHF
TGTGCCAGCACTCCAACCGGGGGAGCCGGTCAGCCCCAGCATTTT
>TRBV11-1|.|TRBJ2-1|.
CASSFIGNSYNEQFF
TGTGCCAGCAGCTTCATCGGGAACTCTTACAATGAGCAGTTCTTC
>TRBV24-1|.|TRBJ2-3|.
CATSDSRRGTDTQYF
TGTGCCACCAGTGATTCTAGGAGAGGTACAGATACGCAGTATTTT
>TRBV28|TRBD2|TRBJ2-1|.
CASTSGTKFYEQFF
TGTGCCAGCACCTCCGGGACTAAGTTCTATGAGCAGTTCTTC
>TRBV5-1|.|TRBJ1-2|.
CASSLGSAGGGYTF
TGCGCCAGCAGCTTGGGGTCCGCGGGGGGTGGCTACACCTTC
>TRBV3-1/TRBV3-2|.|TRBJ1-6|.
CASSQELQALHF
TGTGCCAGCAGCCAAGAGTTACAAGCCCTCCACTTT
>TRBV5-6|TRBD2|TRBJ2-5|.
CASSSIGGETQYF
TGTGCCAGCAGCTCAATCGGGGGGGAGACCCAGTACTTC
>TRBV19|TRBD1|TRBJ1-5|.
CASSGMTGKVLGNQPQHF
TGTGCCAGTAGTGGAATGACAGGGAAGGTACTCGGCAATCAGCCCCAGCATTTT
>TRBV10-3|.|TRBJ1-1|.
CASQQSNGNTEAFF
TGTGCCTCACAGCAATCAAACGGGAACACTGAAGCTTTCTTT
>TRBV24-1|.|TRBJ2-1|.
CATLGMGDEQFF
TGTGCCACCCTCGGGATGGGAGATGAGCAGTTCTTC
>TRBV18|.|TRBJ2-1|.
CASSPSVIYNEQFF
TGTGCCAGCTCACCATCCGTTATCTACAATGAGCAGTTCTTC
>TRBV6-5|.|TRBJ1-6|.
CASREAGLPNSPLHF
TGTGCCAGCAGGGAGGCAGGCCTTCCTAATTCACCCCTCCACTTT
>TRBV7-3|.|TRBJ1-1|few
CASSLSKSTEAFF
TGTGCCAGCAGCCTATCTAAGTCCACTGAAGCTTTCTTT
>TRBV18|TRBD2|TRBJ2-1|.
CASSPALTAGSGRAGYNEQFF
TGTGCCAGCTCACCCGCCCTCACCGCCGGTAGCGGGAGGGCCGGTTACAATGAGCAGTTCTTC
>TRBV7-3|.|TRBJ1-1|.
CASSSGTVNTEAFF
TGTGCCAGCAGCTCCGGGACTGTGAACACTGAAGCTTTCTTT
>TRBV18|TRBD1|TRBJ2-7|.
CASSPLPGQRGLREQYF
TGTGCCAGCTCACCACTCCCCGGACAGAGGGGGCTTCGGGAGCAGTACTTC
>TRBV30|.|TRBJ1-3|.
CAWGGGGNTIYF
TGTGCCTGGGGGGGAGGTGGAAACACCATATATTTT
>TRBV3-1/TRBV3-2|TRBD2|TRBJ2-3|.
CASSQGTSLSQYF
TGTGCCAGCAGCCAAGGGACTAGTCTTAGCCAGTATTTT
>TRBV28|.|TRBJ2-3|.
CASSLLTGMDTQYF
TGTGCCAGCAGTTTATTAACAGGCATGGATACGCAGTATTTT
>TRBV18|.|TRBJ1-1|.
CASSPAGNTEAFF
TGTGCCAGCTCACCTGCGGGGAACACTGAAGCTTTCTTT
>TRBV5-1|.|TRBJ1-1|.
CASSSGQPLFKAFF
TGCGCCAGCAGTTCTGGACAGCCTCTTTTCAAAGCTTTCTTT
>TRBV19|TRBD1|TRBJ1-1|.
CASSIGPDRGRTEAFF
TGTGCCAGTAGTATAGGGCCCGACAGGGGCCGGACTGAAGCTTTCTTT
>TRBV9|TRBD2|TRBJ2-1|.
CASSGPGLADLSSYNEQFF
TGTGCCAGCAGCGGACCGGGACTAGCGGACTTGAGCTCCTACAATGAGCAGTTCTTC
>TRBV19|.|TRBJ1-1|once
CASMGGGTLNTEAFF
TGTGCCAGTATGGGGGGGGGAACATTGAACACTGAAGCTTTCTTT
>TRBV30|.|TRBJ1-2|.
CAWRIQGSHYGYTF
TGTGCCTGGAGAATCCAGGGGTCTCACTATGGCTACACCTTC
>TRBV4-2|TRBD1|TRBJ2-7|.
CASSQVWRDRGYEQYF
TGTGCCAGCAGCCAAGTCTGGCGGGACAGGGGTTACGAGCAGTACTTC
>TRBV28|.|TRBJ1-1|.
CASSSTGSLNTEAFF
TGTGCCAGCAGTTCGACCGGGTCCCTGAACACTGAAGCTTTCTTT
>TRBV6-2/TRBV6-3|TRBD2|TRBJ2-1|once
CASSYSASGRPYNEQFF
TGTGCCAGCAGTTACTCGGCTAGCGGGAGGCCCTACAATGAGCAGTTCTTC
>TRBV9|TRBD1|TRBJ1-6|.
CASSVGQGRSYNSPLHF
TGTGCCAGCAGCGTAGGACAGGGGCGGTCCTATAATTCACCCCTCCACTTT
>TRBV28|.|TRBJ2-3|once
CATRESTDTQYF
TGTGCCACGAGAGAGAGCACAGATACGCAGTATTTT
>TRBV4-3|TRBD1|TRBJ2-6|.
CASSQKGTGVAGANVLTF
TGCGCCAGCAGCCAAAAAGGGACAGGGGTGGCTGGGGCCAACGTCCTGACTTTC
>TRBV7-3|.|TRBJ2-7|.
CASSPNRYEQYF
TGTGCCAGCAGCCCTAATCGTTACGAGCAGTACTTC
>TRBV2|TRBD1|TRBJ2-1|.
CASTGTGFNNEQFF
TGTGCCAGCACCGGGACAGGGTTCAACAATGAGCAGTTCTTC
>TRBV20-1|.|TRBJ1-2|.
CSASRGFGYTF
TGCAGTGCTAGTCGAGGGTTTGGCTACACCTTC
>TRBV5-1|.|TRBJ2-3|few
CASGVGGTLTDTQYF
TGCGCCAGCGGAGTGGGGGGTACCCTCACAGATACGCAGTATTTT
>TRBV6-5|.|TRBJ2-7|.
CASIGQTGPYEQYF
TGTGCCAGCATCGGACAGACCGGACCCTACGAGCAGTACTTC
>TRBV6-5|TRBD1|TRBJ1-2|.
CASSLGQGSYVTF
TGTGCCAGCAGTCTCGGACAGGGGTCTTACGTGACCTTC
>TRBV2|TRBD1|TRBJ2-1|.
CASSEEQGALDEQFF
TGTGCCAGCAGTGAAGAACAGGGGGCGCTCGATGAGCAGTTCTTC